The present TCR beta chain was sequenced within a study of vaccination and CD4 T cells after COVID-19. Study background: Several convalescent cases were mild and one was severe, and all had been SARS-CoV-2 positive by nasal swab PCR. Convalescent patients gave post-COVID blood a median around 91 days post-diagnosis, range 35 to 161. SARS-CoV-2, HCoV-NL63, HCoV-OC43 and HCoV-229E supplied the overlapping spike peptides used to stimulate cells.

With the Oncomine TCR Beta short-read assay, DNA from cultured CD4+ T cells was sequenced. TCRdb used MiXCR to reprocess the PCR reads, holding one entry per CDR3 protein. The sample includes approximately 11,000 distinct CDR3 sequences, under 75% of them seen just once. V shed 3 bases and J 8 bases; nucleotides not matched to a gene: 8. This CDR3 comprises 14 residues. As for this clonotype: What it recognizes is unknown.

Treatment specified: approximately nine-day PBMC culture with coronavirus spike peptide pools or control peptides (ViraFEST assay). ViraFEST enlarged antigen-specific T cell populations with peptide pools and afterwards sequenced TCRs. Sequencing was done on a sample of CD4+ T cells from blood, cultured in vitro. The receptor was isolated from a human donor who had recovered from COVID-19. This chain uses TRBV12-3 or TRBV12-4 with TRBJ2-5; 8 positions agree with TRBD2. CDR3 DNA: TGTGCCAGCAGTTTTAGTAGCGGGGAGAGAACCCAGTACTTC. It encodes CASSFSSGERTQYF.